These 18 T cell receptor beta chains originate from one sample sequenced in a study of T-cell reconstitution after alpha-beta-depleted transplantation in children (dated by TCRdb to between 2015 and 2016). The library was obtained by PCR. The reads were generated on an Illumina HiSeq 2500. To normalize quantification of the TCRbeta repertoire, the TCR libraries were built with molecular barcoding that relied on unique molecular identifiers. TCRdb reprocessing: public reads trimmed at Q25 with fastp, clones called with MiXCR, in-frame beta chains kept. Every CDR3 protein is listed once, alongside the most common genes and DNA of its rows. The sample has fewer than 400,000 distinct CDR3 sequences on record, roughly 21% of them singletons. Together, the top ten hold roughly 11% of the sample. This specimen's treatment or condition label, per the study, means: allogeneic hematopoietic cell transplantation with graft depleted of TCRalphabeta T cells and CD19 B cells.

The sequencing here drew on PBMCs, mostly from graft donor cells, taken 180 days after TCRalphabeta/CD19-depleted stem cell transplant. The receptors here all came from a male patient aged 5 to 17 who had a stem cell transplant for acute lymphoblastic leukemia, so the T cells may come from the graft donor.

The CDR3 here is CASSSTSGLSSYEQYF. CDR3 nucleotides: TGTGCCAGCAGTTCAACTAGCGGGCTTAGCTCCTACGAGCAGTACTTC. V and J are TRBV12-3 or TRBV12-4 and TRBJ2-7; 9 bases are a match to TRBD2. The CDR3 runs to 16 residues. Trimming at V came to 4 bases and at J to 0 bases, leaving 7 bases not matched to a gene.

This clonotype was seen more than once but under ten times. The rearrangement joins TRBV5-1 to TRBJ2-1, with D perhaps matching TRBD2 (6 bases). The CDR3 contains 15 residues. Germline V gene lookup returns CDR1 SGHRS and CDR2 YFSETQ. Trimming removed 4 bases at V and 3 bases at J, with 14 bases between. The CDR3 is CASSPSGRIYNEQFF. CDR3 coding DNA: TGCGCCAGCAGCCCCAGCGGGCGTATCTACAATGAGCAGTTCTTC.

This clonotype was counted a few times. V usage is TRBV7-6 and J usage is TRBJ2-7; 8 bases agree with TRBD2. Per the germline V gene, CDR1 is SGHVS and CDR2 is FNYEAQ. The CDR3 totals 14 residues. J lost 7 bases, V lost 3 bases, and 8 bases had no gene match. Written as DNA, the CDR3 is TGTGCCAGCAGCTTGGGGGGACTAGTGCCTGAGCAGTACTTC. This gives the protein CASSLGGLVPEQYF.

This clonotype was observed a few times. The V call is TRBV5-5, the J call TRBJ1-2, with 7 bases lining up with TRBD1. This CDR3 is 18 amino acids long. Germline CDR1 is SGHKS and CDR2 is YYEKEE (reference sequence). With V trimmed by 2 bases and J by 2 bases, 15 bases remained unmatched. The CDR3 spells CASSLNPGQAIRNYGYTF. The CDR3 DNA reads TGTGCCAGCAGCTTAAACCCTGGACAGGCGATTAGGAACTATGGCTACACCTTC.

The J gene is TRBJ2-2, the V gene TRBV2; 7 bases match TRBD2. CDR3 length: 13 residues. CDR1 SNHLY and CDR2 FYNNEI come from the germline V gene. J gave up 5 bases and V 10 bases, and 7 bases lay outside the gene matches. CDR3 coding DNA: TGTGCCATTACGGGAGGACGGACCGGGGAGCTGTTTTTT. Protein: CAITGGRTGELFF.

V and J are TRBV7-3 and TRBJ2-1; 7 bases are shared with TRBD2. The J segment lost 10 bases and the V segment lost 3 bases, leaving 6 bases of the junction unmatched. Germline CDR1 reads SGHTA; CDR2 reads FQGTGA. The CDR3 covers 13 residues. CDR3 sequence reads: CASSFDRAGEQFF. CDR3 coding DNA: TGTGCCAGCAGCTTTGACCGAGCGGGGGAGCAGTTCTTC. Combining the CDR3 with reference TRBV7-3 and TRBJ2-1 gives the whole variable domain GAGVSQTPSNKVTEKGKYVELRCDPISGHTALYWYRQSLGQGPEFLIYFQGTGAADDSGLPNDRFFAVRPEGSVSTLKIQRTERGDSAVYLCASSFDRAGEQFFGPGTRLTVL.

This sequence joins TRBV29-1 and TRBJ2-5, with 7 positions matching TRBD1. The CDR3 covers 13 residues. The ends lost 6 bases at V and 10 bases at J; junction bases unmatched: 14. Germline V gene lookup returns CDR1 SQVTM and CDR2 ANQGSEA. The DNA for the CDR3 is TGCAGCGTCGACCCGGGACAGCCCATTGGCCAGTACTTC. Translation: CSVDPGQPIGQYF.

This clonotype was detected only a few times. The CDR3 DNA is TGTGCCAGCAGCGTAGTTACTAACACCGGGGAGCTGTTTTTT. Its protein is CASSVVTNTGELFF. The chain carries TRBV9 and TRBJ2-2; no reliable D call. The CDR3 sequence is 14 residues long. With 0 bases removed from V and 2 bases from J, the gap between germline ends came to 5 bases. The germline V gene has CDR1 SGDLS and CDR2 YYNGEE. Combining the CDR3 with reference TRBV9 and TRBJ2-2 gives the whole variable domain DSGVTQTPKHLITATGQRVTLRCSPRSGDLSVYWYQQSLDQGLQFLIQYYNGEERAKGNILERFSAQQFPDLHSELNLSSLELGDSALYFCASSVVTNTGELFFGEGSRLTVL.

This clonotype was detected only a few times. The chain is built from TRBV12-3 or TRBV12-4 and TRBJ1-6; TRBD1 aligns across 8 bases. V was clipped by 5 bases and J by 9 bases; unmatched bases: 9. This CDR3 comprises 15 residues. The chain's CDR3 is CASSPQGAHPSPLHF. The CDR3 DNA reads as TGTGCCAGCAGTCCCCAGGGGGCGCATCCTTCACCCCTCCACTTT.

This rearrangement joins TRBV2 to TRBJ1-5; possibly TRBD1 for D (5 bases). The V gene's germline CDR1 is SNHLY and CDR2 FYNNEI. V was pared by 4 bases and J by 4 bases, with 11 bases between. This CDR3 has 14 residues. The CDR3 nucleotides read TGTGCCAGCAGTGTCGGCAGGGTGAATCAGCCCCAGCATTTT. Amino acid sequence: CASSVGRVNQPQHF. Full variable domain (outside the CDR3, taken from reference TRBV2 and TRBJ1-5): EPEVTQTPSHQVTQMGQEVILRCVPISNHLYFYWYRQILGQKVEFLVSFYNNEISEKSEIFDDQFSVERPDGSNFTLKIRSTKLEDSAMYFCASSVGRVNQPQHFGDGTRLSIL.

V usage is TRBV3-1 and J usage is TRBJ2-2; TRBD1 matches 7 bases. The germline V gene has CDR1 LGHDT and CDR2 YNNKEL (reference sequence). V lost 4 bases, J lost 7 bases, and 6 bases stayed unmatched. The CDR3 extends over 14 amino acids. The CDR3 is CASSRRDRVGELFF. In DNA, the CDR3 is TGTGCCAGCAGCCGTCGGGACAGAGTCGGGGAGCTGTTTTTT.

This clonotype was seen only a few times. The chain links TRBV5-1 to TRBJ2-5; TRBD2 matches at 15 bases. V lost 4 bases to trimming and J lost 2 bases; unmatched junction nucleotides: 3. Germline CDR1 reads SGHRS; CDR2 reads YFSETQ. The CDR3 extends over 16 amino acids. Written as DNA, the CDR3 is TGCGCCAGCAGCAACGGACTAGCGGGAGGGCAAGAGACCCAGTACTTC. Its translation: CASSNGLAGGQETQYF.

V is TRBV24-1 and J is TRBJ2-5; 9 positions agree with TRBD2. Germline V gene data show CDR1 as KGHDR and CDR2 as SFDVKD. The CDR3 contains 14 residues. Trimming at V came to 9 bases and at J to 0 bases, leaving 4 bases not matched to a gene. The CDR3 DNA is TGTGCCACCGCGGGAGGGTCGTACCAAGAGACCCAGTACTTC. Translating gives CATAGGSYQETQYF.

This clonotype was counted a few times. This chain uses TRBV20-1 with TRBJ1-3; no reliable D call. Germline lookup yields CDR1 DFQATT and CDR2 SNEGSKA (reference sequence). CDR3 size: 15 residues. V was shortened by 0 bases and J by 2 bases, with 11 bases between the two germline ends. The CDR3 bases are TGCAGTGCTAGAGATTCCGGACGGACTGGAAACACCATATATTTT. Encoded protein: CSARDSGRTGNTIYF.

CDR3 sequence (DNA): TGTGCCAGCAGCTACCGAACGGGACAGCTCTCTAGCACAGATACGCAGTATTTT. Translating it yields CASSYRTGQLSSTDTQYF. The chain is built from TRBV5-6 and TRBJ2-3; 7 positions match TRBD1. Looked up from germline, CDR1 is SGHDT and CDR2 is YYEEEE. J lost 0 bases, V lost 3 bases, and 13 bases had no gene match. The CDR3 extends over 18 amino acids.

The chain carries TRBV5-1 and TRBJ1-2; D is uncertain. The CDR3 is 15 amino acids. The V end lost 0 bases, the J end lost 4 bases, and 13 bases lay between the germline ends. Germline V lookup: CDR1 SGHRS, CDR2 YFSETQ. The CDR3 region has the DNA TGCGCCAGCAGCTTGGGTCCGGGGTACGGCTATGGCTACACCTTC. It codes for CASSLGPGYGYGYTF.

This clonotype was seen a few times. This rearrangement joins TRBV29-1 to TRBJ1-1, with D uncertain. V dropped 6 bases and J dropped 5 bases, with 10 bases sitting between them. The CDR3 extends over 11 amino acids. CDR1 and CDR2 from the germline V gene are SQVTM and ANQGSEA. CDR3 residues: CSVAGRTEAFF. For the CDR3, the DNA is TGCAGCGTGGCTGGTAGGACTGAAGCTTTCTTT.

This clonotype was seen a few times. The rearrangement links TRBV2 to TRBJ2-3; D may be TRBD1 (5 bases). CDR1 is SNHLY and CDR2 is FYNNEI in the germline V gene. The germline V and J ends were trimmed by 7 bases and 6 bases, with 17 bases remaining between them. The CDR3 length is 14 residues. CDR3 coding DNA: TGTGCCAGCAAGAAGGGGCCTAGATCTGATACGCAGTATTTT. Translated: CASKKGPRSDTQYF.